This T cell receptor (beta chain) derives from a study of a mutant IDH1 vaccine in newly diagnosed glioma. With respect to this clone: Antigen unknown.

Using immunoSEQ multiplex PCR, the repertoire was profiled, and TCRdb retains in-frame clones only, with some absent. The sample contains 40,000 to 50,000 clones, 60% to 85% of which appear only once. Time point noted: week 23, last vaccination. In the vaccine, a single dose held 300 ug of the mutant IDH1 20-mer peptide, along with topical imiquimod. Looked up from germline, CDR1 is DFQATT and CDR2 is SNEGSKA (reference sequence). CDR3 length: 10 residues. V was cut by 6 bases and J by 3 bases, with 4 bases left in between. The chain links TRBV20-1 to TRBJ2-3; D remains unclear. The TCR comes from a woman between 40 and 55 years old with glioma. Some clones in this sample may be carry-over from other donors' samples. This specimen was PBMCs, taken from a glioma patient whose treatment included an IDH1 peptide vaccine. CDR3 DNA sequence: TGCAGTGCGCAGACAGATACGCAGTATTTT. This gives the protein CSAQTDTQYF.